This T cell receptor (beta chain) was obtained from a study of T cells after yellow fever vaccination. Study summary: Low-cell-number fractions were prepared with SMART-Seq v4 Ultra Low Input.

Overall study results and limits: Researchers noted that a small share of clonotypes showed up in both CD4 and CD8 compartments. Highly abundant clonotypes carried over from the bulk population could end up in FACS-sorted repertoires as contaminants.

To note about this clonotype: Its antigen is not identified.

Germline V lookup: CDR1 SQVTM, CDR2 ANQGSEA. V was pared by 6 bases and J by 2 bases, with 14 bases between. The length of the CDR3 is 15 residues. TCRdb reprocessed the 5' RACE reads with MiXCR, giving one entry per CDR3 protein. The sample shows under 550,000 distinct CDR3 sequences, 21% of them seen only once. Sequences were derived from PBMCs, sampled roughly 20 days after the first yellow fever vaccination. This receptor was identified in a man aged 18 to 30 who received the YFV17D yellow fever vaccine. The V gene is TRBV29-1, the J gene TRBJ2-6; D perhaps matches TRBD2 (6 bases). CDR3 DNA: TGCAGCGTGGGAGGACCAAGGACTGGGGCCAACGTCCTGACTTTC. Amino acids: CSVGGPRTGANVLTF.